These 2 T cell receptor beta chains originate from one sample sequenced in a study of vaccination effects on CD4 cells after COVID-19. The repertoire was sequenced with immunoSEQ multiplex PCR; TCRdb's copy has only in-frame clones and lacks some. The data hold tens of thousands of clones, with more than 70% observed a single time. After expansion with viral peptide pools in the ViraFEST assay, antigen-specific CD4+ T cells were sequenced. Investigators separated out CD4+ T cells once around 10 days of culture had passed. Each vaccine recipient was nucleocapsid antibody negative and had no prior SARS-CoV-2 infection. These TCRs are of unknown antigen specificity. The sequenced sample was CD4+ T cells from PBMCs cultured with HCoV-OC43 spike peptides, obtained before COVID-19 vaccination. The subset was: HCoV-OC43 spike overlapping peptide pool stimulation. These receptors all come from a human donor who received a COVID-19 vaccine.

The J gene is TRBJ2-6, the V gene TRBV15; 7 nucleotides agree with TRBD1. The junction had 2 bases not matched to a gene; V was cut back by 3 bases and J by 0 bases. Per the germline V gene, CDR1 is LNHNV and CDR2 is YYDKDF (reference sequence). The CDR3 is made up of 16 amino acids. CDR3 nucleotides: TGTGCCACCAGCAGGGGGGACAGCTCTGGGGCCAACGTCCTGACTTTC. This sequence encodes CATSRGDSSGANVLTF.

V gene TRBV5-1 combines with J gene TRBJ1-2; D gene ambiguous. Germline CDR1 reads SGHRS; CDR2 reads YFSETQ. The length of the CDR3 is 15 residues. The V and J ends lost 0 bases and 8 bases respectively, with 17 bases between them. The CDR3 DNA is TGCGCCAGCAGCTTGGACAGCATATCAACCCAGGGCTACACCTTC. This encodes CASSLDSISTQGYTF.